This passage covers 22 T cell receptor beta chains from one sample sequenced in a study of shared clonotypes between healthy human individuals. Method: immunoSEQ multiplex PCR; TCRdb's copy keeps in-frame clones and lacks some. The data show about 380,000 clones, with just over 95% seen just once and about 0.34% held by the top ten. Sequences were obtained from memory CD8+ T cells sorted from blood. Specified subset: CD45RO+ cells pooled with CCR7-negative TemRA cells. These TCRs come from a man aged 25-45 years in good health.

CDR3 sequence reads: CASSFGTGPNTGELFF. CDR3 nucleotides: TGTGCCAGCAGCTTTGGGACAGGGCCGAACACCGGGGAGCTGTTTTTT. The rearrangement links TRBV11-3 to TRBJ2-2; 9 bases are shared with TRBD1. The junction had 2 bases not matched to a gene; V was cut back by 3 bases and J by 0 bases. Germline V CDR1 and CDR2: SGHNT, YENEEA. This CDR3 region has 16 residues.

The chain joins TRBV12-5 to TRBJ2-1, with D maybe TRBD2 (6 bases). This CDR3 spans 15 amino acids. Germline V gives CDR1 LGHNT, CDR2 FRNRAP. V shed 1 base and J shed 4 bases, with 11 bases lying between them. The CDR3: CASGLGGSGYNEQFF. The CDR3 region has the DNA TGTGCTAGTGGTTTGGGTGGTAGCGGATACAATGAGCAGTTCTTC.

The CDR3 region is CASSQGRAGDLYEQYF. CDR3 nucleotides: TGTGCCAGCAGCCAAGGTCGCGCGGGAGATCTCTACGAGCAGTACTTC. The rearrangement uses TRBV4-2 and TRBJ2-7; 7 positions match TRBD2. The CDR3 runs to 16 residues. J lost 3 bases, V lost 1 base, and 9 bases had no gene match. CDR1 is LGHNA, CDR2 YNFKEQ, per germline.

The rearrangement links TRBV30 to TRBJ1-3, with D possibly matching TRBD1 (6 bases). The CDR3 runs 14 residues. Germline V gene lookup returns CDR1 GTSNPN and CDR2 SVGIG (reference sequence). V dropped 4 bases and J dropped 4 bases, with 14 bases sitting between them. Here the CDR3 DNA reads TGTGCCTGGATCAAAGAGGGGGTCGGAAACACCATATATTTT. Its translation: CAWIKEGVGNTIYF.

In this sample, this clone turned up a few times. The rearrangement joins TRBV10-1 to TRBJ2-7; D is ambiguous. The CDR3 totals 13 residues. Trimming left V 8 bases short and J 1 base short, with 12 bases between. Germline V gene sequence: CDR1 WNHNN, CDR2 SYGVQD (reference sequence). The CDR3 DNA reads TGCGCCAGCGAGGTAGCCCAGTCCTACGAGCAGTACTTC. It translates to CASEVAQSYEQYF.

The table lists this clone with a count of one. V and J are TRBV27 and TRBJ1-4; 7 nucleotides align to TRBD1. The CDR3 is made up of 18 amino acids. Germline CDR1 reads MNHEY; CDR2 reads SMNVEV (reference sequence). V lost 5 bases to trimming and J lost 7 bases; unmatched junction nucleotides: 19. This CDR3 is CASSPLTGKRVMGEKLFF. CDR3 DNA sequence: TGTGCCAGCAGTCCCCTGACAGGGAAACGAGTTATGGGTGAAAAACTGTTTTTT.

The J gene is TRBJ1-2, the V gene TRBV28; D is perhaps TRBD1 (5 bases). CDR1 is MDHEN and CDR2 is SYDVKM in the germline V gene. The CDR3 contains 14 residues. Trimming cost V 5 bases and J 8 bases, with 18 bases left between them. The CDR3 bases are TGTGCCAGCAGTAAACCGACAGACCCACAGGGCTACACCTTC. It specifies CASSKPTDPQGYTF.

The rearrangement joins TRBV2 to TRBJ1-4, with D possibly TRBD1 on 6 matching bases. Germline V gene sequence: CDR1 SNHLY, CDR2 FYNNEI. The CDR3 sequence is 14 residues long. Trimming pared 2 bases from V and 6 bases from J, leaving 10 bases between. DNA of the CDR3: TGTGCCAGCAGTGAACGACCAGGGGATGAAAAACTGTTTTTT. Its translation is CASSERPGDEKLFF.

The genes are TRBV7-9 and TRBJ1-6; 9 nucleotides agree with TRBD1. The ends lost 3 bases at V and 7 bases at J; junction bases unmatched: 4. The length of the CDR3 is 15 residues. Germline CDR1 and CDR2: SEHNR and FQNEAQ (reference sequence). Written as DNA, the CDR3 is TGTGCCAGCAGCTTGACAGGGGGATCGAATTCACCCCTCCACTTT. This translates into CASSLTGGSNSPLHF.

The J gene is TRBJ2-2, the V gene TRBV10-3; possibly TRBD2 for D (6 bases). Germline V gene data show CDR1 as ENHRY and CDR2 as SYGVKD. The CDR3 runs 15 residues. Trimming left V 2 bases short and J 1 base short, with 8 bases between. As DNA, the CDR3 is TGTGCCATCAGTGAGCCGGGACTGAACACCGGGGAGCTGTTTTTT. This sequence encodes CAISEPGLNTGELFF.

This chain links TRBV5-5 with TRBJ2-5, with TRBD2 identical over 10 bases. Germline-derived CDR1 and CDR2 are SGHKS and YYEKEE (reference sequence). The length of the CDR3 is 16 residues. The trim removed 3 bases at V and 4 bases at J, leaving 9 bases unmatched. DNA of the CDR3: TGTGCCAGCAGCTGGTCGTTAGCGGGAGGTGTAGAGACCCAGTACTTC. It specifies CASSWSLAGGVETQYF.

This chain links TRBV7-6 with TRBJ2-7; possible D gene TRBD1, 6 bases. The CDR3 totals 14 residues. V lost 2 bases and J 1 base, leaving 9 bases between the germline ends. The V gene's germline CDR1 is SGHVS and CDR2 FNYEAQ. The CDR3 nucleotides read TGTGCCAGCAGCTTAACGGGGACATCCTACGAGCAGTACTTC. Translation: CASSLTGTSYEQYF.

V usage is TRBV9 and J usage is TRBJ2-3, with D perhaps matching TRBD1 (7 bases). CDR1 and CDR2 from the germline V gene are SGDLS and YYNGEE. V dropped 3 bases and J dropped 4 bases, with 12 bases sitting between them. The CDR3 length is 14 residues. The CDR3 DNA reads as TGTGCCAGCAGCGCCCAGGGGGGAGCAGATACGCAGTATTTT. Its translation is CASSAQGGADTQYF.

V usage is TRBV4-2 and J usage is TRBJ2-1; TRBD2 matches at 10 bases. V lost 3 bases to trimming and J lost 1 base; unmatched junction nucleotides: 3. The CDR3 totals 16 residues. Germline loops: CDR1 LGHNA, CDR2 YNFKEQ. CDR3 DNA: TGTGCCAGCAGCCATCCGGGACTAGCGTCCTACAATGAGCAGTTCTTC. Its translation: CASSHPGLASYNEQFF.

The rearrangement links TRBV28 to TRBJ2-3; D may be TRBD1 (7 bases). The germline gives CDR1 MDHEN, CDR2 SYDVKM. V lost 5 bases and J lost 3, with 12 bases in between. The CDR3 is made up of 14 amino acids. The CDR3 DNA sequence: TGTGCCAGCAGTAAGACAGGGAGGACAGATACGCAGTATTTT. Translating gives CASSKTGRTDTQYF.

This chain joins TRBV28 and TRBJ1-3; 7 nucleotides match TRBD1. CDR1 and CDR2 (germline): MDHEN, SYDVKM. The length of the CDR3 is 14 residues. Trimming took 6 bases from V and 2 from J; bases not matched to a gene: 4. The CDR3: CASRRGGPGNTIYF. The CDR3 DNA is TGTGCCAGCAGGCGAGGGGGCCCTGGAAACACCATATATTTT.

This clone has only one observation. The same CDR3 is also encoded by other DNA sequences in this sample. The V call is TRBV4-1, the J call TRBJ2-2; TRBD2 matches 9 bases. J lost 0 bases, V lost 4 bases, and 6 bases had no gene match. Germline CDR1 and CDR2: MGHRA and YSYEKL. The CDR3 runs to 17 residues. The CDR3 loop is CASSPRLAETNTGELFF. The CDR3 DNA sequence: TGCGCCAGCAGCCCCCGACTAGCGGAAACGAACACCGGGGAGCTGTTTTTT.

The J gene is TRBJ2-3, the V gene TRBV28; D tentatively fits TRBD1 or TRBD2 (6 bases each). V was trimmed by 1 base and J by 6 bases, leaving 17 bases between them. In germline, CDR1 is MDHEN, CDR2 SYDVKM. The CDR3 is 16 residues long. The CDR3 region is CASSLYRGLGDDTQYF. Written as DNA, the CDR3 is TGTGCCAGCAGTTTATATCGGGGGCTGGGGGATGATACGCAGTATTTT.

V and J are TRBV1 and TRBJ2-3; TRBD2 is taken as the D call from the table, unchecked against the DNA. TRBV1 is shown as a pseudogene. The CDR3 totals 10 residues. CDR3 region: CTSTEDTQYF. Here the CDR3 DNA reads TGCACCAGCACCGAGGATACGCAGTATTTT.

This clone appeared once. The chain couples TRBV5-1 to TRBJ2-7; 9 bases align to TRBD1. The V gene's germline CDR1 is SGHRS and CDR2 YFSETQ. V was clipped by 4 bases and J by 4 bases; unmatched bases: 9. This CDR3 has 15 residues. The CDR3: CASSRTGGRGYEQYF. The CDR3 region has the DNA TGCGCCAGCAGCAGAACAGGGGGCCGAGGGTACGAGCAGTACTTC.

With regard to this clone: Other DNA sequences of this sample code for an identical CDR3. The chain is built from TRBV27 and TRBJ2-7, with D perhaps matching TRBD1 or TRBD2 (5 bases each). Trimming took off 0 bases at V and 3 bases at J, with 9 bases between the two ends. The germline CDR1 and CDR2 sequences are MNHEY and SMNVEV (reference sequence). CDR3 size: 14 residues. CDR3 sequence (DNA): TGTGCCAGCAGTTTATCGGGGGTGGGCTACGAGCAGTACTTC. Protein: CASSLSGVGYEQYF.

The J gene is TRBJ2-7, the V gene TRBV6-5; D unclear. Trimming pared 0 bases from V and 4 bases from J, leaving 10 bases between. CDR1 is MNHEY and CDR2 is SVGAGI in the germline V gene. The CDR3 loop spans 14 amino acids. The CDR3 sequence is CASSYSTTKYEQYF. CDR3 nucleotide sequence: TGTGCCAGCAGTTACTCGACAACCAAATACGAGCAGTACTTC.